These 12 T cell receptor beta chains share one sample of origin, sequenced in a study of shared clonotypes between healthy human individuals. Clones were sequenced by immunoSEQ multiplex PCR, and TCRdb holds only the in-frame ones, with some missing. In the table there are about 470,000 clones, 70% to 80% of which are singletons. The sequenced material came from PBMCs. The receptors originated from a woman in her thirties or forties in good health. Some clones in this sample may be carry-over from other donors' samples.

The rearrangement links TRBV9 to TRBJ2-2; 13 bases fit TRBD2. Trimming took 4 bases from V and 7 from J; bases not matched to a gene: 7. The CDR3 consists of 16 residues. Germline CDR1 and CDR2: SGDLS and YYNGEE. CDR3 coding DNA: TGTGCCAGCAGCCCTAGGACTAGCGGGAGCCACGGGGAGCTGTTTTTT. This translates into CASSPRTSGSHGELFF.

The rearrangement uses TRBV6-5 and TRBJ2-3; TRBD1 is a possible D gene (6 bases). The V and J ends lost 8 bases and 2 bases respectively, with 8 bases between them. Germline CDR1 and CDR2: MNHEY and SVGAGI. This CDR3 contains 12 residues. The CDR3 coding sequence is TGTGCCAGCGGGGGCTACACAGATACGCAGTATTTT. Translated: CASGGYTDTQYF.

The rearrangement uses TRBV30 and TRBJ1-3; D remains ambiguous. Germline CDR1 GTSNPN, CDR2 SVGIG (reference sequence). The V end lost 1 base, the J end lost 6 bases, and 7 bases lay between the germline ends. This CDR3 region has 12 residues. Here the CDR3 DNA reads TGTGCCTGGAGTGCGCCTGTAAACACCATATATTTT. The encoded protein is CAWSAPVNTIYF.

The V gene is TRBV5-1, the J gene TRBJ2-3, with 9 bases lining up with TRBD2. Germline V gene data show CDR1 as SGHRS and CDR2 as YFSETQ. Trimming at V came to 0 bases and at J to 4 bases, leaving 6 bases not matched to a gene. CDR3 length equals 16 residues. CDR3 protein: CASSLVAGAASDTQYF. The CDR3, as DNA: TGCGCCAGCAGCTTGGTAGCGGGAGCAGCGTCAGATACGCAGTATTTT.

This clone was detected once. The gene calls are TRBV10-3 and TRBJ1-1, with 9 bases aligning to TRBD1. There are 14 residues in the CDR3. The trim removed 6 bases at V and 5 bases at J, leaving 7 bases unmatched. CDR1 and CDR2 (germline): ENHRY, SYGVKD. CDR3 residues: CAISNTGTGTEAFF. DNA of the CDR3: TGTGCCATCAGCAATACCGGGACAGGGACTGAAGCTTTCTTT.

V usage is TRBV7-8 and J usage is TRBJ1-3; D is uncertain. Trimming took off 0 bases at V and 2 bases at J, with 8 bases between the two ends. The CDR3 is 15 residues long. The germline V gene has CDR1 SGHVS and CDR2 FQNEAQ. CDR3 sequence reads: CASSLANKAGNTIYF. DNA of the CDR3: TGTGCCAGCAGCTTAGCGAACAAAGCTGGAAACACCATATATTTT.

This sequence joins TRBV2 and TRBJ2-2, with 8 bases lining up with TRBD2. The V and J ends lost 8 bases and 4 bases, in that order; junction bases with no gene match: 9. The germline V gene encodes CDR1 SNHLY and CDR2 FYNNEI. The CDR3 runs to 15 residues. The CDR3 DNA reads TGTGCCAGCTTCGGGGCCGGGAGGGGCACCGGGGAGCTGTTTTTT. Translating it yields CASFGAGRGTGELFF.

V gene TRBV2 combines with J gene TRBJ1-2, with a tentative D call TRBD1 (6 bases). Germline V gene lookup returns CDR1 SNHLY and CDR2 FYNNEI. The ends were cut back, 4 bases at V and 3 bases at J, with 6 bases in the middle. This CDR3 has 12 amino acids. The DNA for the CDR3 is TGTGCCAGCAGTGGACAGGACTATGGCTACACCTTC. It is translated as CASSGQDYGYTF.

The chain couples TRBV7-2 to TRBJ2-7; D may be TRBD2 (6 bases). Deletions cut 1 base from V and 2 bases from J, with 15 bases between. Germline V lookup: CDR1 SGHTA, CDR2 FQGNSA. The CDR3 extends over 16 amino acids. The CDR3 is CASSLEGRRGTYEQYF. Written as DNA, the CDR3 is TGTGCCAGCAGCTTAGAGGGGAGGCGAGGTACCTACGAGCAGTACTTC.

The CDR3 region has the DNA TGTGCCAGCAGTGAAGGAAGGGAGACCCAGTACTTC. This gives the protein CASSEGRETQYF. V gene TRBV6-1 combines with J gene TRBJ2-5; D ambiguous. CDR1 is MNHNS and CDR2 is SASEGT in the germline V gene. V dropped 1 base and J dropped 5 bases, with 5 bases sitting between them. CDR3 length equals 12 residues.

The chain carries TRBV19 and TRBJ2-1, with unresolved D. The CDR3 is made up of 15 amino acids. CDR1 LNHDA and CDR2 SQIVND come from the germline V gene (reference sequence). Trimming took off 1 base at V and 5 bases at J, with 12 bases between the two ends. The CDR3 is CASSIGAGSHNEQFF. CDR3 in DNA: TGTGCCAGTAGTATAGGGGCTGGATCCCACAATGAGCAGTTCTTC.

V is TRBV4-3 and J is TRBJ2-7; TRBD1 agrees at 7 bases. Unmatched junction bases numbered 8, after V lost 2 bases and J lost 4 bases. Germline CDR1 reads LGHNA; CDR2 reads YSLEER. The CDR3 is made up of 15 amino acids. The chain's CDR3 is CASSQQPQGNYEQYF. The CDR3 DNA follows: TGCGCCAGCAGCCAACAGCCACAGGGGAATTACGAGCAGTACTTC.